This T cell receptor beta chain was obtained from a study of early T cells in non-severe SARS-CoV-2 infection (dated by TCRdb to about 2021). Notes on the research overall: Because TCR sequencing relied on bulk RNA taken from unsorted whole blood, pairing of alpha and beta chains was not possible.

This was a case-control study nested in a cohort of healthcare workers in London, UK, who had nasopharyngeal swab PCR tests and blood samples taken every week. Between 23 and 31 March 2020, the week of the UK lockdown, healthcare workers were enrolled and then followed up weekly for as long as 16 weeks. Library construction relied on 5' RACE. For sequencing, a NextSeq 500 was employed. In the TCR library protocol, unique molecular identifiers were attached to individual cDNA molecules to correct for PCR bias and sequencing error. Sequencing covered both TCR alpha and beta chains, and within each sample the abundances of alpha and beta sequences were tightly co-correlated. As for the authors' bioinformatics: Decombinator V4 was used to annotate TCR sequences for V gene, J gene and CDR3. Expanded TCRs were defined as changing significantly between any two time points under a Poisson model with p below 0.0001. Abundances of TCRs were expressed as counts per million after normalisation to the total number of TCRs sequenced in each sample. TRAV1-2 paired with TRAJ12, TRAJ20 or TRAJ33 defined MAIT TCRs, while TRAV10 paired with TRAJ18 defined iNKT TCRs. A search of VDJdb, accessed on 1 November 2021, was run for TCRs annotated to CMV, EBV and SARS-CoV-2, with TCRs annotated for multiple antigens excluded. Clones were called with MiXCR by TCRdb after fastp trimmed the public reads at Q25, and only in-frame beta chains were retained. All rows with the same CDR3 protein become a single entry with the most common DNA and genes. These V and J calls are TCRdb output, not the study's own analysis. In this sample the table shows over 85,000 distinct CDR3 sequences, roughly 17% of which occur a single time. The ten largest clones take up roughly 1.2% of the sample.

The V and J ends are trimmed by 1 base and 6 bases, leaving 10 bases between them. Measured from the cysteine to the phenylalanine, the CDR3 is 13 residues long. Solely the CDR3 DNA is kept, with 39 bases framed from the first base. Per the germline V gene, KGHSY is the CDR1 and FQNENV is the CDR2. This clonotype was seen only a few times. Its antigen remains undetermined. Per-base qualities were not stored, and no clone one base away is much larger. What the authors observed across the whole study: VDJdb matching was skewed toward anti-spike CD8 responses, so virus-specific expansions were likely underestimated and private and CD4 specificities were missed.

This TCR was sampled from an adult who was a healthcare worker with PCR-confirmed SARS-CoV-2 infection or an uninfected control (not recorded which). The chain is assembled from TRBV16 and TRBJ2-7; possibly the D gene is TRBD2, per 6 matching bases. Sequencing input: whole blood. The CDR3 reads CASSQLIGGEQYF. DNA sequence: TGTGCCAGCAGCCAATTGATCGGGGGCGAGCAGTACTTC.